This TCR beta chain was sequenced for a study of T-cell reconstitution after alpha-beta-depleted transplantation in children. The TCRbeta library was prepared with unique molecular identifiers. TCRdb analysed the PCR reads with MiXCR anew, one entry per CDR3 protein. The sample comprises hundreds of thousands of distinct CDR3 sequences, under 20% of which are singletons, and less than 30% rests with the top ten. This CDR3 comprises 11 residues. V was clipped by 6 bases and J by 9 bases; unmatched bases: 2. This clonotype was seen only a few times. The rearrangement joins TRBV12-3 or TRBV12-4 to TRBJ2-7, with 10 bases fitting TRBD1. Material: PBMCs, mostly from graft donor cells, obtained 360 days after TCRalphabeta/CD19-depleted stem cell transplant. The receptor's source is a boy less than two years old who had a stem cell transplant for Wiskott-Aldrich syndrome, so the T cells may come from the graft donor. The CDR3 sequence: CASRRTGGQYF. The CDR3 coding sequence is TGTGCCAGCAGAAGGACAGGGGGGCAGTACTTC.